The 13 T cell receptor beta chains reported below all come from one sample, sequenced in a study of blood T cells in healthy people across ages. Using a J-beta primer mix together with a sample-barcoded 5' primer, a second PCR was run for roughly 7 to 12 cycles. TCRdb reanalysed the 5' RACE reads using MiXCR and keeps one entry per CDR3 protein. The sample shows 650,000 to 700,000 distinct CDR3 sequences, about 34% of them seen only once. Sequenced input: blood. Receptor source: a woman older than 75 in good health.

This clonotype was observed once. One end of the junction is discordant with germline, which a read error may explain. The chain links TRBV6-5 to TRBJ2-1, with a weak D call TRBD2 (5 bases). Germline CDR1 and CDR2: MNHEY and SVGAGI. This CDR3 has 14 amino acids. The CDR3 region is CASREAVPYNEQFF. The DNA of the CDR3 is TGTGCCAGTAGGGAAGCGGTCCCCTACAATGAACAGTTCTTC.

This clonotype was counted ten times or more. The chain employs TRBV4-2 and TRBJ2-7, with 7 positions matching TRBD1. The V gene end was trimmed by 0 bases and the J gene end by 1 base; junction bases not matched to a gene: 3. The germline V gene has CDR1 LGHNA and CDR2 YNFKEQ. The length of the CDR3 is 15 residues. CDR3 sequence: CASSQEGDSSYEQYF. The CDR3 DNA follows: TGTGCCAGCAGCCAAGAGGGGGACAGTTCCTACGAGCAGTACTTC.

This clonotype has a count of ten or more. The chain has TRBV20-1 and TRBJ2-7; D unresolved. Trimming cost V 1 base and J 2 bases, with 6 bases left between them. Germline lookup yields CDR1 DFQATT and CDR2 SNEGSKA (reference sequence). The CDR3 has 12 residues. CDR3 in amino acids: CSARVTPYEQYF. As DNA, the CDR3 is TGCAGTGCTAGAGTTACACCCTACGAGCAGTACTTC.

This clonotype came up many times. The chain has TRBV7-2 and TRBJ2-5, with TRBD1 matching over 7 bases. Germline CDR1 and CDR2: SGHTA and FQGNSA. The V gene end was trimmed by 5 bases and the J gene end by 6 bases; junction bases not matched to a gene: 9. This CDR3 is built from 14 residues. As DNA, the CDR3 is TGTGCCAGCAGCATCCTCAGGGGGAGTAAGACCCAGTACTTC. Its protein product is CASSILRGSKTQYF.

The CDR3 nucleotides read TGTGCCAGCAGCGTAGGGGCAGGGGAAATCACTGAAGCTTTCTTT. This gives the protein CASSVGAGEITEAFF. The chain carries TRBV9 and TRBJ1-1; a possible D gene is TRBD1 (6 bases). V dropped 0 bases and J dropped 4 bases, with 13 bases sitting between them. CDR1 SGDLS and CDR2 YYNGEE come from the germline V gene. This CDR3 is built from 15 residues.

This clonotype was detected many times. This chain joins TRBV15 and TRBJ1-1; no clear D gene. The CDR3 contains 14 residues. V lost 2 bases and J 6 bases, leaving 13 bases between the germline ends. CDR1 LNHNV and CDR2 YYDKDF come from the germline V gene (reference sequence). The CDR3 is CATSRTAAVPEAFF. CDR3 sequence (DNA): TGTGCCACCAGCAGAACAGCGGCTGTACCTGAAGCTTTCTTT.

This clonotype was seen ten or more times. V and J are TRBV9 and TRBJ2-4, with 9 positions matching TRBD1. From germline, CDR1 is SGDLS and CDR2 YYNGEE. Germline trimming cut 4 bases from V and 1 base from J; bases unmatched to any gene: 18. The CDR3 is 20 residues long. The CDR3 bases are TGTGCCAGCAGCCCACCCCCCGGGACAGGGCTGGGTGGTGCCAAAAACATTCAGTACTTC. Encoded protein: CASSPPPGTGLGGAKNIQYF.

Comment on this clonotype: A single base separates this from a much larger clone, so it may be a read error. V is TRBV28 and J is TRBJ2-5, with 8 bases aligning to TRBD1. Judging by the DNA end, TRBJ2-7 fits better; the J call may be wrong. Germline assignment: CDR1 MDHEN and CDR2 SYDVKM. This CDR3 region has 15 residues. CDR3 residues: CASSTRTGNSHEQYF. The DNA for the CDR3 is TGTGCCAGCAGTACCCGGACAGGGAACTCCCACGAGCAGTACTTC.

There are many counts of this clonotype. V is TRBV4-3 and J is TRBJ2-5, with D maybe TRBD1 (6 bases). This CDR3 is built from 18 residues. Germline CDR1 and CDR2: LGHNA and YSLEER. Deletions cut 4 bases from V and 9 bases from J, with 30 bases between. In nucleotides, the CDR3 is TGCGCCAGCAGCCCGAACCACAGTGGGCAGGGGCCCCGTTTTCCCCAGTACTTC. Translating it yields CASSPNHSGQGPRFPQYF.

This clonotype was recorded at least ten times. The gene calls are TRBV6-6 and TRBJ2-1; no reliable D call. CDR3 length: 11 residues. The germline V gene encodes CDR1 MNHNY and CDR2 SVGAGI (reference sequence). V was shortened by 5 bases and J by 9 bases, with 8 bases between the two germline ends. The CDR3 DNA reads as TGTGCCAGCAGTGGCCTGGGTGAGCAGTTCTTC. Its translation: CASSGLGEQFF.

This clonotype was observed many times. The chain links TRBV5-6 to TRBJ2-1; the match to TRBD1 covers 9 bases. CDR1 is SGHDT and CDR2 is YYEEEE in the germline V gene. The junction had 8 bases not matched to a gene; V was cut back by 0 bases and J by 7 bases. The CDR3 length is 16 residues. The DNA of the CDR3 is TGTGCCAGCAGCTTGGGAGGGGGACAGGGCAGGAATGAGCAGTTCTTC. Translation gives CASSLGGGQGRNEQFF.

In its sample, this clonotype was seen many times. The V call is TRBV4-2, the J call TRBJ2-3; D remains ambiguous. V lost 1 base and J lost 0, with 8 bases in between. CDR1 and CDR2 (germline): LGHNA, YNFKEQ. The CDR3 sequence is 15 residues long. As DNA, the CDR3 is TGTGCCAGCAGCCAAGCGGAGCCTAGCACAGATACGCAGTATTTT. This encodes CASSQAEPSTDTQYF.

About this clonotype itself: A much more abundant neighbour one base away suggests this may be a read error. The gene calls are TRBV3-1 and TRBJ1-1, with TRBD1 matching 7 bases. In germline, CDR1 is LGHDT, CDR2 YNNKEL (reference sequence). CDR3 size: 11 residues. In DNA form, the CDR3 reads TGTGTCAGCAGGGGAGACAGGGCCGCTTTCTTT. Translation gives CVSRGDRAAFF.